A selection of T cell receptor beta chains follows, all from one sample in a study of vaccination effects on CD4 cells after COVID-19. The antigens for these receptors are not known. Some clones are missing from TCRdb's copy, which holds only in-frame ones; the method was immunoSEQ multiplex PCR. The data show some 24,000 clones, about 74% seen once. This sample comprised CD4+ T cells from PBMCs cultured with HCoV-NL63 spike peptides, obtained before COVID-19 vaccination. The receptors here all came from a human donor who received a COVID-19 vaccine. Both conserved end residues are part of each CDR3. A D gene is named only where the DNA matches it firmly. Clone sizes are given selectively: once, few, many, or a class where the clone is expanded.

D | J | size | V | DNA | CDR3
NA | TRBJ1-5 | NA | TRBV6-5 | TGTGCCAGCAGTTACTACAGTGGGTTTCAGCCCCAGCATTTT | CASSYYSGFQPQHF
NA | TRBJ1-5 | once | TRBV6-5 | TGTGCCAGCAGTTACCGGCCCGGGGACGGGGCTCAGCCCCAGCATTTT | CASSYRPGDGAQPQHF
NA | TRBJ2-1 | NA | TRBV5-5 | TGTGCCAGCAGCTTGGTGGGAGAATACAATGAGCAGTTCTTC | CASSLVGEYNEQFF
NA | TRBJ1-1 | NA | TRBV6-5 | TGTGCCAGCGGGAGGGCCACTGAAGCTTTCTTT | CASGRATEAFF
NA | TRBJ2-7 | NA | TRBV14 | TGTGCCAGCAGCCAAGAGGACCACCGAACCTACGAGCAGTACTTC | CASSQEDHRTYEQYF
TRBD1 | TRBJ2-7 | NA | TRBV19 | TGTGCCAGTATCAGGTCAGGGGGCGACGAGCAGTACTTC | CASIRSGGDEQYF
NA | TRBJ1-5 | once | TRBV19 | TGTGCCAGTAAGCCCCCCTTCCAGGGAACGCCCCAGCATTTT | CASKPPFQGTPQHF
NA | TRBJ1-6 | NA | TRBV3-1/TRBV3-2 | TGTGCCAGCCGTCTTCTGAATTATAATTCACCCCTCCACTTT | CASRLLNYNSPLHF
TRBD2 | TRBJ2-1 | NA | TRBV19 | TGTGCCAGTAGTATCCCTCGAGCGGGAGTACGTTCCAATGAGCAGTTCTTC | CASSIPRAGVRSNEQFF
TRBD1 | TRBJ1-1 | once | TRBV7-6 | TGTGCCAGCAGCCCCGGACAGGGGGCGATTGCTGAAGCTTTCTTT | CASSPGQGAIAEAFF
NA | TRBJ2-5 | NA | TRBV29-1 | TGCAGCGTGCGCTTGGGCTTTGTAGTCGAGACCCAGTACTTC | CSVRLGFVVETQYF
NA | TRBJ2-3 | NA | TRBV5-5 | TGTGCCACGAGAGTGGGGACTAGCACAGATACGCAGTATTTT | CATRVGTSTDTQYF
NA | TRBJ2-3 | NA | TRBV5-4 | TGTGCCAGCAGCTTGGCTGGCACAGATACGCAGTATTTT | CASSLAGTDTQYF
TRBD1 | TRBJ2-7 | NA | TRBV18 | TGTGCCAGCTCACCTACAGGGGTGGGTGAGCAGTACTTC | CASSPTGVGEQYF
NA | TRBJ1-2 | NA | TRBV18 | TGTGCCAGCTCACCACCGGCAGGGAATCTTGTAAGATCAAGTGGCTACACCTTC | CASSPPAGNLVRSSGYTF
NA | TRBJ2-5 | NA | TRBV5-1 | TGCGCCAGCAGCTTCACGGGGATCGAGACCCAGTACTTC | CASSFTGIETQYF
TRBD2 | TRBJ2-2 | NA | TRBV27 | TGTGCCAGCAGTTTCCGCCGGTGGCGGGAGGGACGGGCTAACACCGGGGAGCTGTTTTTT | CASSFRRWREGRANTGELFF
TRBD2 | TRBJ2-1 | NA | TRBV18 | TGTGCCAGCTCACTTCCCGGGACTAGCTTTAATGAGCAGTTCTTC | CASSLPGTSFNEQFF
NA | TRBJ2-5 | NA | TRBV25-1 | TGTGCCCGACCGTGGGCCGGAGAAGAGACCCAGTACTTC | CARPWAGEETQYF
NA | TRBJ2-2 | NA | TRBV18 | TGTGCCAGCTCACCATCGCAGGAGGCCGGGGAGCTGTTTTTT | CASSPSQEAGELFF
TRBD2 | TRBJ2-1 | NA | TRBV18 | TGTGCCAGCTCACCACCCATAGGTGGGGACGCGGGGGATGAGCAGTTCTTC | CASSPPIGGDAGDEQFF
NA | TRBJ2-3 | NA | TRBV24-1 | TGTGCCACCAGTGAGTGGGGTGGCAAAACAGATACGCAGTATTTT | CATSEWGGKTDTQYF
TRBD1 | TRBJ1-1 | NA | TRBV5-1 | TGCGCCAGCAAGTTGTGGGGACAGGAGAACACTGAAGCTTTCTTT | CASKLWGQENTEAFF
NA | TRBJ1-1 | NA | TRBV5-4 | TGTGCCAGCAGCGTAGGGGGTGGCGACACTGAAGCTTTCTTT | CASSVGGGDTEAFF
NA | TRBJ1-2 | NA | TRBV24-1 | TGTGCCACCAGGGGGCTTGGTGGCTACACCTTC | CATRGLGGYTF
NA | TRBJ2-1 | once | TRBV25-1 | TGTGCCAGCTACCCCGGGCAGGGAAACCATGAGCAGTTCTTC | CASYPGQGNHEQFF